The rows below give T cell receptor beta chains drawn from one sample of a study of siplizumab effects on memory and regulatory T cells. Produced via immunoSEQ multiplex PCR; TCRdb's table is partial and in-frame only. The sample has around 100,000 clones; about 95% are singletons. The sample was non-Treg CD4+ T cells sorted from blood. The receptors stem from a human donor in good health. Both conserved end residues are part of each CDR3. D genes are given only for firm matches. Expanded clones get a size class; other rows say once, few or many, or leave the size out.

V gene,D gene,J gene,clone size,CDR3 DNA,CDR3 protein
TRBV6-5,NA,TRBJ1-2,NA,TGTGCCAGCAGTCCGGGACTTCGAGGAGGCTACACCTTC,CASSPGLRGGYTF
TRBV4-2,NA,TRBJ1-5,NA,TGTGCCAGCAGCCAAAAGGGTGTAAGCAATCAGCCCCAGCATTTT,CASSQKGVSNQPQHF
TRBV12-2,NA,TRBJ1-6,NA,TGTGCAAGTCGCTTGAATGGGACTGCGCAGAGGTCCCTCCACTTT,CASRLNGTAQRSLHF
TRBV10-3,NA,TRBJ2-3,NA,TGTGCCATCAGTGGCCAGCGGTCAAGCACAGATACGCAGTATTTT,CAISGQRSSTDTQYF
TRBV7-3,TRBD1,TRBJ1-6,NA,TGTGCCAGCAGCTCGACAGGGGAGAGATCACCCCTCCACTTT,CASSSTGERSPLHF
TRBV11-2,NA,TRBJ1-1,NA,TGTGCCAGCAGCTCCAGGGGACAGAACACTGAAGCTTTCTTT,CASSSRGQNTEAFF
TRBV6-4,TRBD2,TRBJ2-1,once,TGTGCCAGCAACCGGGGAGGGCCGAACAATGAGCAGTTCTTC,CASNRGGPNNEQFF
TRBV11-2,TRBD2,TRBJ2-5,NA,TGTGCCAGCAGCTTAGGCGGGGGACCCGGGCTAAAGGAGACCCAGTACTTC,CASSLGGGPGLKETQYF
TRBV2,NA,TRBJ1-2,NA,TGTGCCAGCAGTGGACAGCCTAACTATGGCTACACCTTC,CASSGQPNYGYTF
TRBV9,TRBD2,TRBJ2-7,NA,TGTGCCAGCAGCGTAGGGCTAGCGGAACCCTACGAGCAGTACTTC,CASSVGLAEPYEQYF
TRBV5-1,NA,TRBJ2-5,NA,TGCGCCAGCAGCTTTCAAGAGACCCAGTACTTC,CASSFQETQYF
TRBV7-9,NA,TRBJ1-1,NA,TGTGCCAGCAGCTTAGTTGGAGATGAAGCTTTCTTT,CASSLVGDEAFF
TRBV5-1,NA,TRBJ2-1,once,TGCGCCAGCAGCGGGGGACTTTTGAGCTCCTACAATGAGCAGTTCTTC,CASSGGLLSSYNEQFF
TRBV28,TRBD1,TRBJ2-3,NA,TGTGCCAGCAGTTTATGGGGGACAGGGCAGGATACGCAGTATTTT,CASSLWGTGQDTQYF
TRBV30,NA,TRBJ1-5,NA,TGTGCCTGGAACCTACCGGGGGGGCCCGCTCAGCCCCAGCATTTT,CAWNLPGGPAQPQHF
TRBV6-1,NA,TRBJ1-1,once,TGTGCCAGCTCCAAGCGAACGGACACTGAAGCTTTCTTT,CASSKRTDTEAFF
TRBV19,NA,TRBJ2-2,NA,TGTGCCAGTAGTATATCTCGGGGGCGATACACCGGGGAGCTGTTTTTT,CASSISRGRYTGELFF
TRBV10-1,NA,TRBJ1-5,NA,TGCGCCAGCAGTGAGGGGATCAATCAGCCCCAGCATTTT,CASSEGINQPQHF
TRBV19,NA,TRBJ1-1,NA,TGTGCCAGTAGTATCCAACCCAGGGTAACTGAAGCTTTCTTT,CASSIQPRVTEAFF
TRBV19,TRBD2,TRBJ2-3,NA,TGTGCCAGTAGTATGGCGCCTAGCGGGAACCGGGATACGCAGTATTTT,CASSMAPSGNRDTQYF
TRBV27,TRBD1,TRBJ2-5,NA,TGTGCCAGCAGTGGCCAAAATGGACAGGGGTGGGAGACCCAGTACTTC,CASSGQNGQGWETQYF
TRBV5-7,TRBD1,TRBJ2-7,NA,TGTGCCAGCAGTTACTCCGGGACAGGGACCTACGAGCAGTACTTC,CASSYSGTGTYEQYF
TRBV28,NA,TRBJ2-4,NA,TGTGCCAGCAGACCACTTAGGGGGAGCAAAAACATTCAGTACTTC,CASRPLRGSKNIQYF
TRBV10-1,NA,TRBJ2-2,NA,TGCGCCAGCAGTGATCCGGCCGGGGAGCTGTTTTTT,CASSDPAGELFF
TRBV6-1,TRBD2,TRBJ2-5,NA,TGTGCCAGCAGTGAAGGGTTTTGGACTAGCGGAAGACTTCCGGAAACCCAGTACTTC,CASSEGFWTSGRLPETQYF